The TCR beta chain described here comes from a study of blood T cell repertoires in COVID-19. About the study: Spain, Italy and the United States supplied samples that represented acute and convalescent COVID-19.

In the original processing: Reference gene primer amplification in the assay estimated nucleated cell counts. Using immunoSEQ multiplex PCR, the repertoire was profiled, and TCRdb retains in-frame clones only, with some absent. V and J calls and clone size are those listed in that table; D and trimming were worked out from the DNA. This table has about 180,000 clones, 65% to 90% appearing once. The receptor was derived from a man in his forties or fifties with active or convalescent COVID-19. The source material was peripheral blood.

Written as DNA, the CDR3 is TGTGCCAGCAGCACGACAGGGATCGCAGACACCATATATTTT. Translating it yields CASSTTGIADTIYF. This chain joins TRBV7-9 and TRBJ1-3, with 7 bases that match TRBD1. CDR3 size: 14 residues. Trimming removed 5 bases from V and 8 bases from J; junction bases left unmatched: 9. The V gene's germline CDR1 is SEHNR and CDR2 FQNEAQ (reference sequence).